The sequence of this T cell receptor beta chain was determined in a study of cytomegalovirus exposure and HLA in healthy donors. PCR primers comprised 60 Vbeta and 13 Jbeta primers. Clones were sequenced by immunoSEQ multiplex PCR, and TCRdb holds only the in-frame ones, with some missing. The sample holds 150,000 or so clones, nearly 80% seen once. This CDR3 region has 13 residues. With 3 bases removed from V and 1 base from J, the gap between germline ends came to 9 bases. In germline, CDR1 is GTSNPN, CDR2 SVGIG (reference sequence). This TCR was recovered from a woman between 50 and 59 years old in good health and CMV-seropositive. The rearrangement uses TRBV30 and TRBJ1-2; TRBD1 might be the D (6 bases). Material for sequencing was PBMCs. This CDR3 is CAWRRTDNYGYTF. CDR3 bases: TGTGCCTGGAGGAGGACAGATAACTATGGCTACACCTTC.